This TCR beta chain is from a study of response to subunit inactivated influenza vaccine. MiXCR, applied by TCRdb to the RT-PCR reads, yields one record per CDR3 protein. The data show hundreds of thousands of distinct CDR3 sequences, with 12% seen just once and about a tenth held by the top ten. Study outcomes and limitations: Seasonal influenza vaccination, on each occasion, was suggested by the authors to recruit few new T cells.

With respect to this clonotype: The antigen remains unidentified.

The sequencing used PBMCs from blood, collected on the day of vaccination. This receptor was identified in a man aged 50-59 years who received an inactivated influenza vaccine.

CDR3 sequence reads: CSARSPVSNQPQHF. Here the CDR3 DNA reads TGCAGTGCTAGATCTCCGGTGAGCAATCAGCCCCAGCATTTT. The chain employs TRBV20-1 and TRBJ1-5; no firm D call. From germline, CDR1 is DFQATT and CDR2 SNEGSKA (reference sequence). The CDR3 contains 14 residues. Trimming left V 2 bases short and J 1 base short, with 9 bases between.